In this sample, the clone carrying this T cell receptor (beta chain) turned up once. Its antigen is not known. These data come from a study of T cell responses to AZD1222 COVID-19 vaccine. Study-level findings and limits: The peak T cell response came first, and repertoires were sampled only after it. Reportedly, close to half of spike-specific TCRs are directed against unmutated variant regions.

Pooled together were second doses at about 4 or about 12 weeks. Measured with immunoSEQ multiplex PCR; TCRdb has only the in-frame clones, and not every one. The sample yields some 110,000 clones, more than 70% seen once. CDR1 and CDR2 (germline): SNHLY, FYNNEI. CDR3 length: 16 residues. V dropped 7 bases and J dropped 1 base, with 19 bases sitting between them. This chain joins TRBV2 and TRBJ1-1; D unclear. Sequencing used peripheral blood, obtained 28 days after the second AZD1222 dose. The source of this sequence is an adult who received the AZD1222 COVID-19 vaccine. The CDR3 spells CASTPSRVMRNTEAFF. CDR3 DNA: TGTGCCAGCACTCCCTCGCGGGTTATGAGGAACACTGAAGCTTTCTTT.